These 31 T cell receptor beta chains originate from one sample sequenced in a study of regulatory T cells in long-lasting Graves disease. Time point defined: newly diagnosed GD, antithyroid drugs for less than 3 months. TCR sequences were obtained from RNA taken from PBMCs. Arm-PCR with iRepertoire HTBI primers amplified the CDR3 regions for these TCR beta libraries. TCRdb ran MiXCR on the multiplex PCR reads and lists one entry per CDR3 protein. Found here are a few hundred thousand distinct CDR3 sequences, 18% of them singletons; the top ten hold approximately 20%. The sequenced sample was peripheral blood mononuclear cells (PBMCs), obtained at new diagnosis, from a patient treated with antithyroid drugs. The receptors were gathered from a female donor with Graves disease.

This clonotype has at least ten counts. The chain combines TRBV28 with TRBJ1-4, with a weak D call TRBD1 (6 bases). Germline V gene data show CDR1 as MDHEN and CDR2 as SYDVKM. Between the trimmed V and J ends, which lost 3 bases and 7 bases, there was a span of 12 bases. The CDR3 contains 14 residues. The CDR3: CASSLGGIGEKLFF. The DNA of the CDR3 is TGTGCCAGCAGTTTGGGGGGCATCGGTGAAAAACTGTTTTTT. The full variable domain, rest sourced from reference TRBV28 and TRBJ1-4, is DVKVTQSSRYLVKRTGEKVFLECVQDMDHENMFWYRQDPGLGLRLIYFSYDVKMKEKGDIPEGYSVSREKKERFSLILESASTNQTSMYLCASSLGGIGEKLFFGSGTQLSVL.

This clonotype was seen at least ten times. The V call is TRBV7-9, the J call TRBJ2-7; TRBD1 matches 7 bases. Per the germline V gene, CDR1 is SEHNR and CDR2 is FQNEAQ (reference sequence). Unmatched junction bases numbered 5, after V lost 0 bases and J lost 3 bases. The CDR3 is 15 amino acids. The CDR3 coding sequence is TGTGCCAGCAGCTTAGCTAACGACAGGGTCTACGAGCAGTACTTC. It yields the protein CASSLANDRVYEQYF. Full variable domain (missing parts from reference TRBV7-9 and TRBJ2-7): DTGVSQNPRHKITKRGQNVTFRCDPISEHNRLYWYRQTLGQGPEFLTYFQNEAQLEKSRLLSDRFSAERPKGSFSTLEIQRTEQGDSAMYLCASSLANDRVYEQYFGPGTRLTVT.

Many counts were recorded for this clonotype. The chain carries TRBV7-9 and TRBJ2-3; 8 bases fit TRBD1. J lost 1 base, V lost 2 bases, and 5 bases had no gene match. The germline V gene encodes CDR1 SEHNR and CDR2 FQNEAQ (reference sequence). This CDR3 is built from 16 residues. CDR3 region: CASSLPPGQGTDTQYF. The CDR3 coding sequence is TGTGCCAGCAGCTTACCGCCGGGACAGGGCACAGATACGCAGTATTTT.

This clonotype was seen ten or more times. V and J are TRBV12-3 or TRBV12-4 and TRBJ1-3, with D possibly TRBD1 on 6 matching bases. The CDR3 contains 13 residues. V lost 6 bases and J 3 bases, leaving 9 bases between the germline ends. CDR3 region: CASRGQFGNTIYF. In nucleotides, the CDR3 is TGTGCCAGCAGAGGACAGTTTGGAAACACCATATATTTT.

The V and J genes are TRBV5-1 and TRBJ2-5, with TRBD2 matching 9 bases. After removal of 2 bases from V and 7 bases from J, the junction contained 15 bases not matched to a gene. The germline CDR1 and CDR2 sequences are SGHRS and YFSETQ. CDR3 length: 17 amino acids. The CDR3 region is CASSFNLAGAVQGTQYF. The CDR3 DNA is TGCGCCAGCAGCTTCAACTTAGCGGGAGCCGTCCAGGGGACCCAGTACTTC.

This clonotype was recorded many times. This chain uses TRBV18 with TRBJ2-1, with TRBD2 matching over 11 bases. V trimming: 8 bases; J trimming: 5 bases; junction bases outside the gene matches: 11. The CDR3 extends over 16 amino acids. CDR1 is KGHSH and CDR2 is LQKENI in the germline V gene. The CDR3 spells CASAWTSGSLNNEQFF. DNA for the CDR3: TGTGCCAGCGCCTGGACTAGCGGGTCACTTAACAATGAGCAGTTCTTC.

This clonotype has a count of ten or more. The rearrangement links TRBV28 to TRBJ2-1; 11 positions agree with TRBD2. This CDR3 has 17 amino acids. The ends lost 6 bases at V and 6 bases at J; junction bases unmatched: 13. Germline assignment: CDR1 MDHEN and CDR2 SYDVKM. The DNA for the CDR3 is TGTGCCAGCAGAACTGAAAATAGCGGGAGGGGGAGCAATGAGCAGTTCTTC. It yields the protein CASRTENSGRGSNEQFF.

The chain joins TRBV4-1 to TRBJ2-1, with 11 bases lining up with TRBD2. With V trimmed by 5 bases and J by 4 bases, 7 bases remained unmatched. CDR3 length equals 16 residues. Germline V gives CDR1 MGHRA, CDR2 YSYEKL. CDR3 nucleotides: TGCGCCAGCAGCACAGTGGTAGCGGGAGGGTACAATGAGCAGTTCTTC. It encodes CASSTVVAGGYNEQFF.

The gene calls are TRBV10-1 and TRBJ2-7; maybe TRBD1 (5 bases). Germline V gene lookup returns CDR1 WNHNN and CDR2 SYGVQD (reference sequence). Trimming removed 3 bases at V and 4 bases at J, with 16 bases between. The CDR3 runs 15 residues. The CDR3 DNA follows: TGCGCCAGCAGTGATCCTCGGCAGGGTCCGTACGAGCAGTACTTC. This gives the protein CASSDPRQGPYEQYF.

This clonotype was picked up many times. The chain combines TRBV25-1 with TRBJ2-1, with D perhaps given as TRBD1 or TRBD2 (6 bases each). Deletions cut 7 bases from V and 4 bases from J, with 17 bases between. The CDR3 loop spans 15 amino acids. CDR1 and CDR2 (germline): MGHDK, SYGVNS. The CDR3 DNA follows: TGTGCCAGCATGTGGGGGGCGGGCCTTTACAATGAGCAGTTCTTC. This encodes CASMWGAGLYNEQFF.

On this clonotype itself: Just one base apart from a much larger clone, this may be a read error. J is TRBJ2-5 and V is TRBV9; 8 bases are shared with TRBD2. This CDR3 is built from 15 residues. Germline CDR1 and CDR2: SGDLS and YYNGEE. This chain's CDR3 is CASSVEAGERETLYF. Written as DNA, the CDR3 is TGTGCCAGCAGCGTAGAAGCGGGAGAGAGGGAGACCCTGTACTTC.

This clonotype was seen a few times. This chain links TRBV24-1 with TRBJ1-2; 8 bases are shared with TRBD1. The CDR3 runs to 14 residues. The ends lost 4 bases at V and 4 bases at J; junction bases unmatched: 4. The germline gives CDR1 KGHDR, CDR2 SFDVKD. The CDR3 bases are TGTGCCACCAGTGACCCGACAGGGGCCTATGGCTACACCTTC. Translated: CATSDPTGAYGYTF.

The chain is built from TRBV24-1 and TRBJ2-1; D call uncertain. V was shortened by 4 bases and J by 14 bases, with 23 bases between the two germline ends. Germline CDR1 reads KGHDR; CDR2 reads SFDVKD. The CDR3 has 15 amino acids. CDR3 sequence: CATSDPQPRPAIKFF. CDR3 bases: TGTGCCACCAGTGACCCCCAGCCGCGCCCGGCAATAAAGTTCTTC.

At least ten counts were recorded for this clonotype. The chain joins TRBV2 to TRBJ1-1, with D maybe TRBD1 (5 bases). The V gene's germline CDR1 is SNHLY and CDR2 FYNNEI. The CDR3 has 15 residues. Trimming removed 4 bases at V and 5 bases at J, with 17 bases between. The CDR3 DNA follows: TGTGCCAGCAGTGCGTTGAGTGGGGCAGGGACTGAAGCTTTCTTT. Translation gives CASSALSGAGTEAFF.

Remarks on this clonotype: This sequence may be a read error, since a much larger clone differs from it by one base. This chain uses TRBV20-1 with TRBJ2-3, with TRBD1 as a possible D gene (6 bases). The CDR3 contains 17 residues. Germline V CDR1 and CDR2: DFQATT, SNEGSKA (reference sequence). The germline V and J ends were trimmed by 1 base and 0 bases, with 17 bases remaining between them. The CDR3 reads CSARVIGTLSSTDTQYF. The CDR3 DNA is TGCAGTGCTAGAGTAATAGGGACACTCAGTAGCACAGATACGCAGTATTTT.

This clonotype was counted a few times. Being one base from a much bigger clone, this may be a read error. This rearrangement joins TRBV2 to TRBJ2-7; a weak D match, TRBD1 (6 bases). Germline CDR1 reads SNHLY; CDR2 reads FYNNEI. Trimming took off 4 bases at V and 5 bases at J, with 12 bases between the two ends. The CDR3 is made up of 13 amino acids. For the CDR3, the DNA is TGTGCCAGCAGTGTAGGACAGAACCACGAGCAGTACTTC. It is translated as CASSVGQNHEQYF. The full variable domain, completed using reference TRBV2 and TRBJ2-7, is EPEVTQTPSHQVTQMGQEVILRCVPISNHLYFYWYRQILGQKVEFLVSFYNNEISEKSEIFDDQFSVERPDGSNFTLKIRSTKLEDSAMYFCASSVGQNHEQYFGPGTRLTVT.

This clonotype was seen repeatedly, ten times or more. The V and J genes are TRBV28 and TRBJ2-5; D is uncertain. This CDR3 has 13 residues. The germline V and J ends were trimmed by 5 bases and 1 base, with 8 bases remaining between them. CDR1 is MDHEN and CDR2 is SYDVKM in the germline V gene. The CDR3 region is CASSGRSQETQYF. The CDR3 nucleotides are TGTGCCAGCAGTGGGCGGTCCCAAGAGACCCAGTACTTC.

In its sample, this clonotype was seen a few times. The chain recombines TRBV28 with TRBJ2-5, with 8 bases identical to TRBD1. The germline CDR1 and CDR2 sequences are MDHEN and SYDVKM. The CDR3 contains 14 residues. J gave up 5 bases and V 2 bases, and 4 bases lay outside the gene matches. CDR3 DNA sequence: TGTGCCAGCAGTTTACAGGGGGCAGGGGAGACCCAGTACTTC. It specifies CASSLQGAGETQYF.

This clonotype has only a few counts. The genes are TRBV18 and TRBJ1-3; no clear D gene. This CDR3 region has 16 residues. V was clipped by 3 bases and J by 4 bases, with 16 bases between them. The germline V gene encodes CDR1 KGHSH and CDR2 LQKENI. In DNA form, the CDR3 reads TGTGCCAGCTCACCCACCGCCGGGGAAGGAGGAAACACCATATATTTT. It is translated as CASSPTAGEGGNTIYF.

To note about this clonotype: The junction departs from germline at one end; a sequencing error may be responsible. The gene calls are TRBV13 and TRBJ2-7; D is undetermined. The CDR3 totals 13 residues. Germline V gene sequence: CDR1 PRHDT, CDR2 FYEKMQ (reference sequence). For the CDR3, the DNA is TGTACCAGCAAGGTGTTAGGGCCCTACGAGCAGTACTTC. The encoded protein is CTSKVLGPYEQYF.

This clonotype appeared many times. The genes are TRBV11-1 and TRBJ2-1; D not resolved. Germline V gene lookup returns CDR1 SGHAT and CDR2 FQDESV (reference sequence). The CDR3 runs 13 residues. With 1 base removed from V and 6 bases from J, the gap between germline ends came to 7 bases. CDR3 DNA: TGTGCCAGCAGCTTAGGACTGCCCAATGAGCAGTTCTTC. Protein sequence: CASSLGLPNEQFF. Full variable domain (outside the CDR3, taken from reference TRBV11-1 and TRBJ2-1): EAEVAQSPRYKITEKSQAVAFWCDPISGHATLYWYRQILGQGPELLVQFQDESVVDDSQLPKDRFSAERLKGVDSTLKIQPAELGDSAMYLCASSLGLPNEQFFGPGTRLTVL.

This clonotype was counted many times. The J gene is TRBJ1-2, the V gene TRBV6-1; D call uncertain. The CDR3 contains 11 residues. The germline gives CDR1 MNHNS, CDR2 SASEGT. Trimming took 9 bases from V and 3 from J, leaving 8 bases between them. CDR3 region: CASGRDYGYTF. In nucleotides, the CDR3 is TGTGCCAGTGGGAGAGACTATGGCTACACCTTC.

The table lists this clonotype with a few counts. This chain links TRBV20-1 with TRBJ1-6; TRBD1 matches at 7 bases. The J segment lost 7 bases and the V segment lost 3 bases, leaving 9 bases of the junction unmatched. The CDR3 runs to 15 residues. The germline V gene has CDR1 DFQATT and CDR2 SNEGSKA (reference sequence). The CDR3 sequence is CSASAPQGENSPLHF. The DNA of the CDR3 is TGCAGTGCTAGCGCCCCCCAGGGGGAGAATTCACCCCTCCACTTT.

This clonotype was seen at least ten times. The CDR3 nucleotides read TGTGCCAGCAGCTCCCATTCCAGCGGGAGCTCCTACAATGAGCAGTTCTTC. It translates to CASSSHSSGSSYNEQFF. The J gene is TRBJ2-1, the V gene TRBV5-6, with 8 bases aligning to TRBD2. The CDR3 loop spans 17 amino acids. Germline CDR1 SGHDT, CDR2 YYEEEE. V shed 3 bases and J 0 bases; nucleotides not matched to a gene: 8.

This clonotype was observed at least ten times. The DNA for the CDR3 is TGTGCCAGCAGTTTAAGTGAGGATCAGCCCCAGCATTTT. Its protein product is CASSLSEDQPQHF. The chain carries TRBV27 and TRBJ1-5; no firm D call. This CDR3 comprises 13 residues. Trimming cost V 2 bases and J 5 bases, with 7 bases left between them. The germline gives CDR1 MNHEY, CDR2 SMNVEV (reference sequence).

This clonotype was counted ten times or more. The genes are TRBV6-5 and TRBJ2-5; the match to TRBD2 covers 7 bases. The CDR3 runs 18 residues. V shed 2 bases, J shed 2 bases, and the junction held 14 bases outside the gene matches. The V gene's germline CDR1 is MNHEY and CDR2 SVGAGI. CDR3 sequence: CASSYLRGLAAHQETQYF. Here the CDR3 DNA reads TGTGCCAGCAGTTACCTCCGAGGGCTAGCGGCACATCAAGAGACCCAGTACTTC.

This clonotype was detected ten times or more. The CDR3 protein is CASSPRTGRRYGYTF. CDR3 sequence (DNA): TGTGCCAGCAGCCCCCGGACAGGGCGTCGTTATGGCTACACCTTC. The chain links TRBV9 to TRBJ1-2; TRBD1 aligns across 8 bases. The CDR3 totals 15 residues. V lost 4 bases and J lost 5; bases outside the gene matches: 10. From germline, CDR1 is SGDLS and CDR2 YYNGEE.

About this clonotype itself: A much larger clone differs from this one at a single base, so this may be a read error. The rearrangement joins TRBV10-3 to TRBJ1-2; D not resolved. The germline V gene encodes CDR1 ENHRY and CDR2 SYGVKD. Trimming pared 4 bases from V and 7 bases from J, leaving 10 bases between. CDR3 length equals 12 residues. CDR3 amino acids: CAISARAGGYTF. Written as DNA, the CDR3 is TGTGCCATCAGTGCGAGGGCCGGTGGCTACACCTTC.

This clonotype has a count of ten or more. The chain links TRBV6-1 to TRBJ2-5; 9 positions match TRBD1. The CDR3 totals 15 residues. Germline CDR1 is MNHNS and CDR2 is SASEGT. J gave up 1 base and V 8 bases, and 8 bases lay outside the gene matches. The DNA for the CDR3 is TGTGCCAGCCAATCGTCGACAGGGGGCCAAGAGACCCAGTACTTC. Protein: CASQSSTGGQETQYF.

This chain links TRBV20-1 with TRBJ2-2; 8 bases are shared with TRBD2. V lost 2 bases to trimming and J lost 3 bases; unmatched junction nucleotides: 5. Germline V lookup: CDR1 DFQATT, CDR2 SNEGSKA (reference sequence). CDR3 length: 15 residues. The DNA of the CDR3 is TGCAGTGCTAGATTAGCGGGAACCGACACCGGGGAGCTGTTTTTT. This translates into CSARLAGTDTGELFF.

This clonotype occurred many times. The V gene is TRBV6-2 or TRBV6-3, the J gene TRBJ1-1; a possible D gene is TRBD1 (5 bases). Trimming cost V 6 bases and J 0 bases, with 11 bases left between them. The CDR3 extends over 14 amino acids. CDR1 and CDR2 from the germline V gene are MNHEY and SVGEGT. This CDR3 is CASRGADMNTEAFF. The CDR3 region has the DNA TGTGCCAGCAGAGGGGCGGATATGAACACTGAAGCTTTCTTT.